This T cell receptor (beta chain) was observed in a study of blood T cell repertoires in COVID-19. Germline CDR1 reads MNHNS; CDR2 reads SASEGT. This CDR3 has 12 residues. V lost 3 bases and J 7 bases, leaving 7 bases between the germline ends. Here immunoSEQ multiplex PCR was the method, and the copy in TCRdb shows in-frame clones only, minus some. The sample shows over 200,000 clones, around nine tenths of them seen only once. In this sample, this clone turned up once. V gene TRBV6-1 combines with J gene TRBJ2-1, with D possibly matching TRBD1 (6 bases). The sample taken for sequencing was PBMCs or T cells enriched from blood (not recorded which). This clonotype was sampled from a man aged 25-40 years who had recovered from COVID-19. CDR3 sequence: CASSDQGNEQFF. CDR3 nucleotides: TGTGCCAGCAGTGACCAGGGGAATGAGCAGTTCTTC.